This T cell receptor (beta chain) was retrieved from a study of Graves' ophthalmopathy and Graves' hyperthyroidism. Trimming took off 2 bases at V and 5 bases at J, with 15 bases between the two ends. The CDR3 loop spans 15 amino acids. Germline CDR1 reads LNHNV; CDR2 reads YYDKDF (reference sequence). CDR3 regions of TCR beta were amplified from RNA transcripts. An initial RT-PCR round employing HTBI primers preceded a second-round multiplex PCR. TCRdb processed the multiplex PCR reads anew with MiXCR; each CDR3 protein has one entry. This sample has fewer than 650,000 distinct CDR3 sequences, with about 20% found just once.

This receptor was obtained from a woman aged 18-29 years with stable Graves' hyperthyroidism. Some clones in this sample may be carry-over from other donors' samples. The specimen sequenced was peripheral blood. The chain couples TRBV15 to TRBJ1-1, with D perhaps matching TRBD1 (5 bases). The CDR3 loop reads CATSRSQGLGTEAFF. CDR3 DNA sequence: TGTGCCACCAGCAGATCCCAGGGACTGGGGACTGAAGCTTTCTTT.